This TCR beta chain was sequenced for a study of molecular identifiers for immune sequencing clone quantification. Turning to the study itself: Replicate experiments took RNA from around 18,000 or 91,000 naive CD8 cells, divided it five ways and sequenced four. Overall study findings and caveats: Clones that exceeded 20 RNA copies held over 99% of effector molecules, yet under 1% in naive cells.

In germline, CDR1 is SGHNT, CDR2 YENEEA. CDR3 length: 13 residues. Via MiXCR, TCRdb re-called the PCR reads, giving one row per CDR3 protein. The repertoire consists of approximately 550,000 distinct CDR3 sequences, with around 23% occurring once and the leading ten covering just over 0.75%. The sorting of naive CD8 T cells used the CD8+CD4-CCR7+CD45RA+ phenotype. Of note for this clonotype: The antigen is unknown. The junction does not match germline at one end; this may be a read error.

Sequencing used naive CD8+ T cells from blood, with Jurkat cell RNA spiked in. Indicated subset: FACS-sorted CD8+CD4-CCR7+CD45RA+ naive T cells. The sequence came from a human donor in good health. Some libraries in this study had Jurkat cell RNA spiked in. V gene TRBV11-3 combines with J gene TRBJ2-7; no clear D gene. The CDR3 is CASSLTQAYGQYF. CDR3 in DNA: TGTGCCAGCAGCTTAACACAAGCCTACGGGCAGTACTTC.